This T cell receptor (beta chain) was sequenced for a study of shared clonotypes between healthy human individuals. Study-level points and caveats: Researchers sampled only blood; tissue repertoires likely differ. Limitation of the genetic and exposure-history diversity represented came from the few donors.

Sequencing was performed with immunoSEQ multiplex PCR; in TCRdb, only in-frame clones are kept and a portion is missing. The sample carries some 2,500,000 clones, 92% recorded once. As concerns this clone: The antigen remains undetermined.

Germline V gene sequence: CDR1 MGHDK, CDR2 SYGVNS. CDR3 length: 14 amino acids. Trimming cost V 3 bases and J 1 base, with 9 bases left between them. The chain combines TRBV25-1 with TRBJ1-1; D is unclear. Specimen: naive CD4+ T cells from PBMCs. Subset specified: CD45RA+ positively selected. The TCR originated in a young man in good health. Some clones in this sample may be carry-over from other donors' samples. CDR3 DNA sequence: TGTGCCAGCAGTGACCGTGGACGGAACACTGAAGCTTTCTTT. Protein sequence: CASSDRGRNTEAFF.